These T cell receptor beta chains were read from a single sample in a study of T cell responses to AZD1222 COVID-19 vaccine. Sequenced by immunoSEQ multiplex PCR; TCRdb stores in-frame clones only, minus some. The table includes some 150,000 clones, 85% to 95% detected once. This sample comprised peripheral blood, obtained on day 0 of AZD1222 vaccination. These receptors all stem from an adult in good health. Both conserved end residues are trimmed from each CDR3.

TRBV5-6 ASSFFETSGNTIY
TRBV6-5 ASTKPTGAGELF
TRBV3-1/TRBV3-2 ASSQMTRYT
TRBV18 ASSPQEGASYEQY
TRBV6-5 ASRGTANTEAF
TRBV27 ASSLGRGGTPLH
TRBV2 ASRPGQQNSPLH
TRBV9 ASSASTAGNTEAF
TRBV6-5 ASSLDRGNEKLF
TRBV5-3 ARSGPKETQY
TRBV12-3/TRBV12-4 ASSRNYGYT
TRBV30 AWSYSGGTETQY
TRBV18 ASSLNPVGQGYSPLH
TRBV19 ASSIGQGVTEAF
TRBV7-2 ASSTTVNTEAF
TRBV5-1 ASSLDRNQQF
TRBV3-1/TRBV3-2 ASSHNRGSGYT
TRBV5-4 ASSLAAGANVLT
TRBV16 ASSLTRGGEQY
TRBV6-5 ASRLGQGFNPPLH
TRBV30 AFDRGGYGYT
TRBV9 ASSQEGYGYT
TRBV10-2 ASTVAGANNEQF
TRBV10-3 AIRASGTGANTGELF
TRBV29-1 SAGDEVHEQY
TRBV5-5 ASRTAGSYVYEQY